What follows are 4 T cell receptor beta chains derived from one specimen sequenced in a study of T cell repertoires in cytomegalovirus infection. TCRdb re-analysed the reads in MiXCR, keeping a single row per CDR3 protein. The data contain some 300,000 distinct CDR3 sequences, roughly a tenth of them singletons. Sequencing was performed on PBMCs. These receptors were collected from a human donor in good health (CMV status not recorded). Some clones in this sample may be carry-over from other donors' samples.

This clonotype was counted only a few times. The genes are TRBV20-1 and TRBJ2-1, with TRBD1 identical over 7 bases. The V gene's germline CDR1 is DFQATT and CDR2 SNEGSKA (reference sequence). The J segment lost 8 bases and the V segment lost 2 bases, leaving 0 bases of the junction unmatched. The CDR3 consists of 11 residues. The CDR3 region is CSARQGDEQFF. CDR3 DNA: TGCAGTGCTAGACAGGGGGATGAGCAGTTCTTC.

The table lists this clonotype with many counts. The rearrangement uses TRBV9 and TRBJ2-1; D gene unclear. The CDR3 is made up of 15 amino acids. V lost 0 bases and J 1 base, leaving 8 bases between the germline ends. CDR1 and CDR2 from the germline V gene are SGDLS and YYNGEE. The CDR3 nucleotides are TGTGCCAGCAGCGTAGACTACAGTTCCTACAATGAGCAGTTCTTC. Its translation: CASSVDYSSYNEQFF.

The table lists this clonotype with many counts. The rearrangement links TRBV29-1 to TRBJ1-2; D possibly corresponds to TRBD1 (5 bases). Germline CDR1 reads SQVTM; CDR2 reads ANQGSEA. CDR3 length equals 14 residues. V was shortened by 6 bases and J by 4 bases, with 18 bases between the two germline ends. CDR3 in amino acids: CSVLGGPSGYGYTF. The CDR3 region has the DNA TGCAGCGTCCTTGGGGGACCGAGCGGCTATGGCTACACCTTC.

This clonotype was seen repeatedly, ten times or more. The chain has TRBV2 and TRBJ2-1; no firm D call. The CDR3 runs to 11 residues. CDR1 and CDR2 (germline): SNHLY, FYNNEI. Trimming stripped 7 bases from V and 10 bases from J, with 11 bases between. The DNA of the CDR3 is TGTGCCAGCAATTTCTATGAGGAGCAGTTCTTC. Its protein product is CASNFYEEQFF.